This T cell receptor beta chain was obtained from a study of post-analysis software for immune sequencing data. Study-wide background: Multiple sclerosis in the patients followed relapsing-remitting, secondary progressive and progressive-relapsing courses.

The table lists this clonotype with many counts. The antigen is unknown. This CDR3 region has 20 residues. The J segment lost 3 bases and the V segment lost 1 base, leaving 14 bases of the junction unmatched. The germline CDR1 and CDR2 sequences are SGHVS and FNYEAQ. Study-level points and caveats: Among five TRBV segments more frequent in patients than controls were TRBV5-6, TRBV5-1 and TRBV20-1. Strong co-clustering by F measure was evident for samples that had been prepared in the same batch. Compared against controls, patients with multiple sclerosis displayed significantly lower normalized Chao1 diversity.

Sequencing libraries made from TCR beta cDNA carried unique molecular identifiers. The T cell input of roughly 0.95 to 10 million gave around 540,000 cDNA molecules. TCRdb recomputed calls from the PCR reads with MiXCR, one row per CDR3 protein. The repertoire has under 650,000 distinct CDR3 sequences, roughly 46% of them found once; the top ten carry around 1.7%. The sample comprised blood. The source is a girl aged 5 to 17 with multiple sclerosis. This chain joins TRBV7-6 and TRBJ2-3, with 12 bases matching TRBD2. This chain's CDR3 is CASSLGVSLAGGSPTDTQYF. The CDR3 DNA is TGTGCCAGCAGCTTAGGTGTATCACTAGCGGGAGGATCCCCAACAGATACGCAGTATTTT.